This T cell receptor beta chain was captured in a study of vaccination and CD4 T cells after COVID-19. Cultured CD4+ T cell DNA underwent sequencing with the Oncomine TCR Beta short-read assay. The source of extracted genomic DNA was cultured CD4+ T cells. TCRdb reanalysed the PCR reads using MiXCR and keeps one entry per CDR3 protein. This table holds thousands of distinct CDR3 sequences, 40% to 55% found once. Germline loops: CDR1 ENHRY, CDR2 SYGVKD. The ends lost 3 bases at V and 0 bases at J; junction bases unmatched: 5. This CDR3 contains 15 residues. In the case of this clonotype: What it binds is unknown.

Described treatment: approximately nine-day PBMC culture with coronavirus spike peptide pools or control peptides (ViraFEST assay). Before the COVID-19 pandemic (2011-2018), CD4+ T cells were obtained from the unexposed donor. Both SARS-CoV-2 S/N and four cold-coronavirus spikes were used, cells permitting, to probe CD4+ T cells of unexposed donors. The specimen sequenced was CD4+ T cells from blood, cultured in vitro. The chain combines TRBV10-3 with TRBJ2-7, with 7 bases aligning to TRBD2. The sequence was collected from a human donor in good health. In DNA, the CDR3 is TGTGCCATCAGTGAAAAAGCGGGGAACTCCTACGAGCAGTACTTC. It yields the protein CAISEKAGNSYEQYF.